The 9 T cell receptor beta chains listed next were all sequenced from one sample in a study of T cells in Graves' hyperthyroidism and ophthalmopathy (dated by TCRdb to the late 2010s). Library creation used multiplex PCR. Sequencing used an Illumina HiSeq 2000. The TCR beta CDR3 regions were amplified from the RNA transcripts. The first round of RT-PCR for the TCR CDR3 was performed with the HTBI primer set and the Qiagen OneStep RT-PCR kit. The public reads were reanalyzed by TCRdb: fastp trimming at Q25, MiXCR alignment, in-frame beta chains only. Rows are unified per CDR3 protein, each entry keeping the most common DNA and genes. The sample yields fewer than 700,000 distinct CDR3 sequences; 15% to 20% were counted once. 15% to 20% of the sample is taken by the ten largest. The sample taken for sequencing was blood. Every receptor here comes from a woman between 18 and 29 years old with Graves' ophthalmopathy.

In its sample, this clonotype was seen many times. This chain joins TRBV28 and TRBJ1-1; TRBD1 might be the D (5 bases). Germline V CDR1 and CDR2: MDHEN, SYDVKM. There are 14 residues in the CDR3. Trimming left V 5 bases short and J 7 bases short, with 17 bases between. The CDR3 region is CASSPLMGGGEAFF. As DNA, the CDR3 is TGTGCCAGCAGTCCCCTAATGGGGGGAGGTGAAGCTTTCTTT.

This clonotype was observed a few times. The chain couples TRBV28 to TRBJ1-6; D call uncertain. CDR1 and CDR2 from the germline V gene are MDHEN and SYDVKM. The CDR3 length is 15 residues. Trimming shortened V by 1 base and J by 13 bases, and 17 bases separated the two germline ends. DNA for the CDR3: TGTGCCAGCAGTTTATTCGACGGGGAAGCCGCCCCCCTCCACTTT. It yields the protein CASSLFDGEAAPLHF.

The chain recombines TRBV12-3 or TRBV12-4 with TRBJ2-3, with D perhaps matching TRBD2 (6 bases). Trimming left V 9 bases short and J 1 base short, with 14 bases between. The CDR3 is 14 residues long. The CDR3 region is CASTPGEGTDTQYF. In DNA form, the CDR3 reads TGTGCCAGTACACCGGGAGAAGGCACAGATACGCAGTATTTT.

This clonotype was counted between two and nine times. CDR3 sequence (DNA): TGTGCCAGCTCCCCTCTCAGGGCGGGACTAGGGACCTACGAGCAGTACTTC. Translating it yields CASSPLRAGLGTYEQYF. This chain uses TRBV27 with TRBJ2-7, with TRBD2 matching over 8 bases. Trimming cost V 8 bases and J 2 bases; bases outside gene matches: 17. CDR1 is MNHEY, CDR2 SMNVEV, per germline (reference sequence). This CDR3 has 17 amino acids.

As for this clonotype: A clone one base away is much larger, so this may be a read error. The J gene is TRBJ2-7, the V gene TRBV7-2; 12 bases fit TRBD2. With V trimmed by 1 base and J by 2 bases, 12 bases remained unmatched. Germline values: CDR1 SGHTA, CDR2 FQGNSA. The CDR3 runs 19 residues. The CDR3 DNA follows: TGTGCCAGCAGCTTAGTAGGACTAGCGGGATATGCAAAAGCCTACGAGCAGTACTTC. It codes for CASSLVGLAGYAKAYEQYF.

In its sample, this clonotype was seen a few times. The CDR3 loop reads CASSPGGAADQPQHF. For the CDR3, the DNA is TGCGCCAGCAGCCCCGGGGGGGCCGCCGATCAGCCCCAGCATTTT. The chain couples TRBV4-1 to TRBJ1-5, with D possibly matching TRBD1 (6 bases). This CDR3 is 15 amino acids long. Trimming removed 4 bases from V and 5 bases from J, with 15 bases in between. The germline V gene has CDR1 MGHRA and CDR2 YSYEKL.

This clonotype came up a few times. The chain has TRBV4-2 and TRBJ2-5, with TRBD2 as a possible D gene (5 bases). Germline V gives CDR1 LGHNA, CDR2 YNFKEQ. Trimming removed 5 bases from V and 5 bases from J, with 15 bases in between. The CDR3 is made up of 14 amino acids. The CDR3 DNA is TGTGCCAGCAGCTCCCCGGGGAGCCCGGAGACCCAGTACTTC. Translated: CASSSPGSPETQYF.

This clonotype occurred a few times. V usage is TRBV19 and J usage is TRBJ2-4; maybe TRBD2 (6 bases). Trimming took off 3 bases at V and 6 bases at J, with 9 bases between the two ends. This CDR3 is 13 amino acids long. Germline CDR1 and CDR2: LNHDA and SQIVND (reference sequence). The CDR3 DNA sequence: TGTGCCAGTAGTATGGCGGGGCGAAACATTCAGTACTTC. It translates to CASSMAGRNIQYF.

This clonotype came up many times. This sequence joins TRBV5-1 and TRBJ2-3, with TRBD2 matching over 8 bases. Germline V CDR1 and CDR2: SGHRS, YFSETQ. The length of the CDR3 is 14 residues. V was pared by 4 bases and J by 6 bases, with 7 bases of the junction left unmatched. This CDR3 is CASSTAGAGDTQYF. The CDR3 DNA is TGCGCCAGCAGCACAGCGGGAGCCGGGGATACGCAGTATTTT. The complete variable domain, with remaining parts taken from reference TRBV5-1 and TRBJ2-3, reads KAGVTQTPRYLIKTRGQQVTLSCSPISGHRSVSWYQQTPGQGLQFLFEYFSETQRNKGNFPGRFSGRQFSNSRSEMNVSTLELGDSALYLCASSTAGAGDTQYFGPGTRLTVL.